A single sample is the source of the 4 T cell receptor beta chains below, sequenced in a study of T-cell reconstitution after alpha-beta-depleted transplantation in children. A TCRbeta library incorporating unique molecular identifiers was prepared. MiXCR, applied by TCRdb to the PCR reads, yields one record per CDR3 protein. Of 100,000 or so distinct CDR3 sequences listed, roughly a quarter were seen once; the top ten hold about 20%. The material sequenced was PBMCs, taken before TCRalphabeta/CD19-depleted stem cell transplant. These receptors were collected from a boy aged 2 to 10 with acute lymphoblastic leukemia, due to receive a stem cell transplant.

The chain links TRBV12-3 or TRBV12-4 to TRBJ2-1, with TRBD2 as a possible D gene (6 bases). V was trimmed by 2 bases and J by 8 bases, leaving 13 bases between them. This CDR3 is built from 14 residues. CDR3 in amino acids: CASSLRGSEDEQFF. In nucleotides, the CDR3 is TGTGCCAGCAGTTTACGGGGGAGCGAGGATGAGCAGTTCTTC.

This clonotype was picked up many times. The chain uses TRBV6-2 or TRBV6-3 and TRBJ1-2; D not resolved. Germline V gene sequence: CDR1 MNHEY, CDR2 SVGEGT. The CDR3 sequence is 13 residues long. Trimming removed 0 bases from V and 2 bases from J, with 4 bases in between. CDR3 coding DNA: TGTGCCAGCAGTTACTCGGACAACTATGGCTACACCTTC. Its protein is CASSYSDNYGYTF.

This clonotype was observed a handful of times. Here the CDR3 DNA reads TGTGCCAGCAGGCAAGGTGACAGGGGTGGCCAGCCCCAGCATTTT. Encoded protein: CASRQGDRGGQPQHF. V and J are TRBV28 and TRBJ1-5; 8 positions match TRBD1. CDR1 is MDHEN and CDR2 is SYDVKM in the germline V gene. The CDR3 spans 15 residues. V gave up 6 bases and J gave up 7 bases; unmatched junction bases: 11.

This clonotype appeared many times. The chain is built from TRBV20-1 and TRBJ2-5, with 7 bases lining up with TRBD2. The CDR3 runs to 16 residues. Germline trimming cut 2 bases from V and 3 bases from J; bases unmatched to any gene: 12. In germline, CDR1 is DFQATT, CDR2 SNEGSKA (reference sequence). CDR3 loop: CSARLRLAEPEETQYF. In nucleotides, the CDR3 is TGCAGTGCTAGACTCCGGCTAGCGGAACCAGAAGAGACCCAGTACTTC.